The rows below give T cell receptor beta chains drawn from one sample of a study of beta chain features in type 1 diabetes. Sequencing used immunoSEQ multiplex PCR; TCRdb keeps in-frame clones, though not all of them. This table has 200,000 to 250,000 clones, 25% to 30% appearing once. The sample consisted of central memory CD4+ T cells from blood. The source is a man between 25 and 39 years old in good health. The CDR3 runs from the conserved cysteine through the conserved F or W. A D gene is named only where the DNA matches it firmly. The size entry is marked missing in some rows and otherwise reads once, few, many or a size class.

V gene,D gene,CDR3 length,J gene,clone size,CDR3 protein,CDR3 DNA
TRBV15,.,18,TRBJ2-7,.,CATSRDPPKVGFSYEQYF,TGTGCCACCAGCAGAGATCCCCCCAAGGTAGGGTTCTCCTACGAGCAGTACTTC
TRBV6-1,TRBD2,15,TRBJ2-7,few,CASSSLAGGGYEQYF,TGTGCCAGCAGTTCGCTAGCGGGAGGGGGTTACGAGCAGTACTTC
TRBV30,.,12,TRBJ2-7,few,CAWSPPWDEQYF,TGTGCCTGGAGTCCCCCCTGGGACGAGCAGTACTTC
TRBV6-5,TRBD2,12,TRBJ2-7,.,CASSPRGDEQYF,TGTGCCAGCAGTCCCCGGGGGGACGAGCAGTACTTC
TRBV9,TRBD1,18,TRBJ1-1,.,CASSVGLGQGAEGTEAFF,TGTGCCAGCAGCGTAGGTCTGGGACAGGGAGCAGAGGGCACTGAAGCTTTCTTT
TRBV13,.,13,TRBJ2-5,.,CASSRGNQETQYF,TGTGCCAGCAGCAGGGGAAACCAAGAGACCCAGTACTTC
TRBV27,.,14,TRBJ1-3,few,CASSFTGRENTIYF,TGTGCCAGCAGTTTTACAGGGAGGGAAAACACCATATATTTT
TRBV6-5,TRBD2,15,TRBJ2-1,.,CASSPPGLAGGEQFF,TGTGCCAGCAGCCCCCCGGGACTAGCGGGGGGGGAGCAGTTCTTC
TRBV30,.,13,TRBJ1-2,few,CAWSRGVSYGYTF,TGTGCCTGGAGTAGAGGGGTCTCCTATGGCTACACCTTC
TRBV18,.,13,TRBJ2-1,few,CASSLLPENEQFF,TGTGCCAGCTCACTCCTCCCTGAGAATGAGCAGTTCTTC
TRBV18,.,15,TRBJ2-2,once,CASSPPARNTGELFF,TGTGCCAGCTCACCACCAGCTAGAAACACCGGGGAGCTGTTTTTT
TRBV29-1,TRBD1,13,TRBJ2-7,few,CSAGDSPSNEQYF,TGCAGCGCTGGGGACAGCCCCAGCAACGAGCAGTACTTC
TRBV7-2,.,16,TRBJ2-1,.,CASSSGWASTYNEQFF,TGTGCCAGCAGCTCCGGGTGGGCCAGTACCTACAATGAGCAGTTCTTC
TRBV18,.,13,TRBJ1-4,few,CASSPATNEKLFF,TGTGCCAGCTCTCCAGCAACTAATGAAAAACTGTTTTTT
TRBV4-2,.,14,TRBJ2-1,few,CASSRQRGHNEQFF,TGTGCCAGCAGCCGGCAACGGGGGCACAATGAGCAGTTCTTC
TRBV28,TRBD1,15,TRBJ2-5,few,CASRSTGAHGGTQYF,TGTGCCAGCAGATCGACAGGGGCCCACGGGGGGACCCAGTACTTC
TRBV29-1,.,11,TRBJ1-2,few,CSVYHGGGYTF,TGCAGCGTCTACCATGGAGGTGGCTACACCTTC
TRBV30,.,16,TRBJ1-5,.,CAWRRSGGYSNQPQHF,TGTGCCTGGAGAAGAAGTGGGGGATATAGCAATCAGCCCCAGCATTTT
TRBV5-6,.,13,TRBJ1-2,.,CASSVQLQYGYTF,TGTGCCAGCAGCGTACAGTTGCAATATGGCTACACCTTC
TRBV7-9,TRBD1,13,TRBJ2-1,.,CASRRIQGNEQFF,TGTGCCAGCAGGCGAATACAGGGGAATGAGCAGTTCTTC
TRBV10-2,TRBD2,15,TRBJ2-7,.,CASSERLAGTYEQYF,TGCGCCAGCAGTGAGAGGCTAGCGGGGACCTACGAGCAGTACTTC
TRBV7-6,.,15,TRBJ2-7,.,CASSLAGGTSYEQYF,TGTGCCAGCAGCTTAGCAGGAGGGACCTCCTACGAGCAGTACTTC
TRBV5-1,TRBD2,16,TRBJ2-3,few,CASSLAPAGVTDTQYF,TGCGCCAGCAGCTTGGCCCCTGCGGGAGTCACAGATACGCAGTATTTT
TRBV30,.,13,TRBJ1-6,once,CAWRGPTNSPLHF,TGTGCCTGGCGCGGGCCCACTAATTCACCCCTCCACTTT
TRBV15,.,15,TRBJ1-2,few,CATSRETRVNYGYTF,TGTGCCACCAGCAGAGAGACTCGGGTGAACTATGGCTACACCTTC
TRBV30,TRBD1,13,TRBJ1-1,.,CAWSRGGGTEAFF,TGTGCCTGGAGTAGAGGGGGCGGGACTGAAGCTTTCTTT
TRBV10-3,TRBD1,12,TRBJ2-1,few,CATTGQVGEQFF,TGTGCCACCACAGGACAGGTGGGTGAGCAGTTCTTC
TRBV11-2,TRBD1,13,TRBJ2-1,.,CASSTTTQGLEFF,TGTGCCAGCAGCACAACCACACAGGGGTTGGAGTTCTTC
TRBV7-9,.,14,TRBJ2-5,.,CASSLGLSQETQYF,TGTGCCAGCAGCTTAGGACTATCCCAAGAGACCCAGTACTTC
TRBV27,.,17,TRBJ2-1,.,CASSSFLQGPLGNEQFF,TGTGCCAGCAGTTCCTTTCTTCAGGGCCCCCTCGGCAATGAGCAGTTCTTC
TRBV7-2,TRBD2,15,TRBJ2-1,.,CASSLGSSGGANQFF,TGTGCCAGCAGCTTAGGCTCTAGCGGGGGGGCAAACCAGTTCTTC
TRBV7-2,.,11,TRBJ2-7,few,CASSLDYEQYF,TGTGCCAGCAGCTTAGACTACGAGCAGTACTTC
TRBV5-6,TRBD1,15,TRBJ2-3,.,CASSQGVSSTDTQYF,TGTGCCAGCAGCCAGGGGGTTTCTAGCACAGATACGCAGTATTTT
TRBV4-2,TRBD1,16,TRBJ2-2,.,CASSQETGGNTGELFF,TGTGCCAGCAGCCAAGAAACAGGGGGTAACACCGGGGAGCTGTTTTTT
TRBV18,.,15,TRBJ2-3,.,CASSPPAASTDTQYF,TGTGCCAGCTCACCACCGGCCGCCAGCACAGATACGCAGTATTTT
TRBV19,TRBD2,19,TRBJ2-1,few,CASSRTSGVDLGSYNEQFF,TGTGCCAGTAGTAGGACTAGCGGAGTTGACTTGGGGTCCTACAATGAGCAGTTCTTC
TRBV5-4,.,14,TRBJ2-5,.,CASSDGQTQETQYF,TGTGCCAGCAGCGACGGACAGACCCAAGAGACCCAGTACTTC
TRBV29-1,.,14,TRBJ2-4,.,CSGEAEGHRNIQYF,TGCAGCGGTGAAGCGGAAGGGCATCGGAACATTCAGTACTTC
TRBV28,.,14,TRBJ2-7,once,CASSLPLHTYEQYF,TGTGCCAGCAGTTTACCTCTCCATACCTACGAGCAGTACTTC
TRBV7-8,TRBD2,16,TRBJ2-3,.,CASSVLAGGGTDTQYF,TGTGCCAGCAGCGTTCTAGCGGGGGGCGGCACAGATACGCAGTATTTT
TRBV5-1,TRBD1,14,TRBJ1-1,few,CASSPGQGGTEAFF,TGCGCCAGCAGCCCGGGACAGGGCGGCACTGAAGCTTTCTTT
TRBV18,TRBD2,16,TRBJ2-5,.,CASAPTSGRFQETQYF,TGTGCCAGCGCACCCACTAGCGGGAGGTTCCAAGAGACCCAGTACTTC